This TCR beta chain was sequenced in a study of CD8 T cells in ankylosing spondylitis. Broader study findings: Roughly eight highly homologous variants made up a TCR beta motif that seemed to typify ankylosing spondylitis blood. Earlier authors reported some of these motif variants in reactive arthritis synovial fluid and blood. Researchers reportedly found disease-linked clones significantly enriched in matched ankylosing spondylitis synovial fluid. Peripheral blood held disease-linked clones only at relatively low frequency, and these were CD8+.

This clonotype was seen a handful of times. Its specificity is unknown. Quantitative barcoded 5'-RACE was used to prepare TCR beta libraries. TCRdb reprocessed the 5' RACE reads with MiXCR, giving one entry per CDR3 protein. Among under 850,000 distinct CDR3 sequences, 15% to 20% were seen once, and the ten largest hold under 20%. V was clipped by 3 bases and J by 9 bases, with 12 bases between them. The germline gives CDR1 SQVTM, CDR2 ANQGSEA. The CDR3 has 12 amino acids. Sequenced sample: blood, either unsorted or a sorted T cell fraction (not recorded which). The sequence was obtained from a male donor with ankylosing spondylitis. The chain has TRBV29-1 and TRBJ2-1; TRBD2 is a possible D gene (5 bases). The CDR3 sequence: CSVERESVEQFF. The CDR3 nucleotides read TGCAGCGTTGAGAGGGAGAGTGTTGAGCAGTTCTTC.